Below, 9 T cell receptor beta chains from the same sample are listed, as sequenced in a study of CD8+ T cells in alopecia areata. Pooled cutaneous lymph node cells were sorted using CD4, CD8alpha, NKG2D, NKG2ACE and other markers. After isolation, RNA underwent reverse transcription to generate cDNA as the sequencing template. Profiled with immunoSEQ multiplex PCR; TCRdb holds only in-frame clones, not every one. The data show about 18,000 clones, with none appearing a single time. Sequenced sample: CD8+ T cells sorted from a lymph node. Receptors originate from a C3H/HeJ mouse with alopecia areata. Mouse MHC haplotype: H2-k.

This clone has ten or more counts. Mouse germline and gene names are used. The read falls 4 residues short of the CDR3 end, and the missing part is taken from the germline J gene. The chain recombines TRBV13-3 with TRBJ2-3; 9 positions agree with TRBD2. The CDR3 loop spans 15 amino acids. The germline CDR1 and CDR2 sequences are NNHDY and SYVADS. V was clipped by 4 bases and J by 2 bases; unmatched bases: 5. The CDR3 reads CASSLWGGVAETLYF. The sequenced part of the CDR3 DNA is TGTGCCAGCAGTCTCTGGGGGGGGGTTGCAGAA.

Ten or more counts support this clone. The germline and genes are mouse ones. The read falls 4 residues short of the CDR3 end, and the missing part is taken from the germline J gene. The chain recombines TRBV1 with TRBJ2-4; 11 bases are a match to TRBD2. Per germline, CDR1 NSQYPW and CDR2 LRSPGD (reference sequence). This CDR3 has 15 amino acids. Trimming at V came to 4 bases and at J to 2 bases, leaving 2 bases not matched to a gene. CDR3 residues: CTCSGGLGVQNTLYF. The sequenced CDR3 bases are TGCACCTGCAGTGGGGGACTGGGGGTTCAAAAC.

This clone was picked up many times. Gene and germline names: mouse. The CDR3 is cut off 4 residues early in the read; its end comes from the germline J gene. The V and J genes are TRBV13-1 and TRBJ2-1, with 8 bases matching TRBD1. In germline, CDR1 is NSHNY, CDR2 SYGAGN. This CDR3 has 14 amino acids. The CDR3 loop reads CASSGQGGGAEQFF. The sequenced CDR3 bases are TGTGCCAGCAGCGGACAGGGAGGGGGAGCT.

This clone has a count of ten or more. Genes and germline are mouse. The sequenced fragment ends 4 residues before the CDR3 boundary, so the rest is inferred from the germline J gene. The genes are TRBV19 and TRBJ2-7, with TRBD1 matching over 7 bases. J gave up 0 bases and V 2 bases, and 2 bases lay outside the gene matches. CDR3 length equals 14 residues. Per the germline V gene, CDR1 is FNHDT and CDR2 is SITEND (reference sequence). The CDR3 protein is CASSIGTVSYEQYF. Incomplete CDR3 DNA: TGTGCCAGCAGTATCGGGACAGTCTCCTAT.

This clone was picked up a small number of times. Mouse germline and gene names are used. The CDR3 is cut off 4 residues early in the read; its end comes from the germline J gene. The gene calls are TRBV1 and TRBJ1-4; 7 positions match TRBD1. The CDR3 has 13 residues. J gave up 4 bases and V 6 bases, and 2 bases lay outside the gene matches. Germline assignment: CDR1 NSQYPW and CDR2 LRSPGD (reference sequence). CDR3 in amino acids: CTCRQGFNERLFF. The sequenced part of the CDR3 DNA is TGCACCTGCAGACAGGGGTTCAACGAA.

This clone was picked up many times. Gene names follow the mouse nomenclature. Coverage ceases 4 residues before the CDR3 finishes, and the germline J gene fills in the end. The chain recombines TRBV19 with TRBJ2-2, with D tentatively TRBD1 (5 bases). V lost 5 bases, J lost 0 bases, and 8 bases lay in between. Per germline, CDR1 FNHDT and CDR2 SITEND (reference sequence). This CDR3 comprises 14 residues. CDR3 DNA, as far as it was read: TGTGCCAGCAGCATACAGGCAAACACCGGG. It specifies CASSIQANTG. The complete CDR3 reads CASSIQANTGQLYF.

This clone was seen a few times. Gene labels here are mouse ones. The sequence runs out 4 residues before the end of the CDR3; the remainder is reconstructed from the germline J gene. V usage is TRBV19 and J usage is TRBJ2-7; 7 bases map to TRBD2. Germline V gene data show CDR1 as FNHDT and CDR2 as SITEND (reference sequence). This CDR3 spans 14 amino acids. The CDR3: CASSINWGPYEQYF. The CDR3 bases that were read are TGTGCCAGCAGTATTAACTGGGGCCCATAT.

A few counts support this clone. Mouse germline and gene names are used. The CDR3 loop reads CASQGQGAIERLFF. The sequenced part of the CDR3 DNA is TGTGCCAGCCAGGGACAGGGGGCCATCGAA. V is TRBV19 and J is TRBJ1-4, with 12 nucleotides matching TRBD1. The read stops 4 residues short of the end of the CDR3; the missing end is completed from the germline J gene. Germline CDR1 FNHDT, CDR2 SITEND (reference sequence). CDR3 size: 14 residues.

This clone was seen more than once but under ten times. Mouse gene names apply. The missing CDR3 end, 4 residues past where the read stops, is filled in from the germline J gene. V usage is TRBV13-1 and J usage is TRBJ2-4, with 11 bases identical to TRBD1. V shed 1 base and J 1 base; nucleotides not matched to a gene: 2. CDR1 and CDR2 (germline): NSHNY, SYGAGN. The CDR3 contains 16 residues. Partial CDR3 DNA: TGTGCCAGCAGTGATTGGACAGGGGGCCGTCAAAAC. This sequence encodes CASSDWTGGRQN. The whole CDR3 sequence reads CASSDWTGGRQNTLYF.